Shown below are 31 T cell receptor beta chains from a single sample sequenced in a study of T-cell reconstitution after alpha-beta-depleted transplantation in children. Unique molecular identifiers tagged the TCRbeta library. TCRdb used MiXCR to reprocess the PCR reads, holding one entry per CDR3 protein. Of around 250,000 distinct CDR3 sequences detected, 6.5% to 10% appear once; the ten largest clones hold less than 8%. The sequenced sample was PBMCs, mostly from graft donor cells, obtained 180 days after TCRalphabeta/CD19-depleted stem cell transplant. Every receptor here comes from a male patient under 18 who had a stem cell transplant for acute lymphoblastic leukemia, so the T cells may come from the graft donor.

This clonotype was seen many times. V gene TRBV6-5 combines with J gene TRBJ1-1; no firm D call. The CDR3 has 13 residues. CDR1 MNHEY and CDR2 SVGAGI come from the germline V gene. V lost 2 bases and J lost 4, with 8 bases in between. The CDR3 DNA follows: TGTGCCAGCAGTTACAGGGTTGCCACTGAAGCTTTCTTT. It codes for CASSYRVATEAFF.

This clonotype has ten or more counts. V is TRBV3-1 and J is TRBJ2-1; D perhaps matches TRBD2 (6 bases). V lost 5 bases, J lost 9 bases, and 11 bases lay in between. The CDR3 has 12 residues. Per germline, CDR1 LGHDT and CDR2 YNNKEL (reference sequence). CDR3 sequence reads: CASSSGLPEQFF. In DNA, the CDR3 is TGTGCCAGCAGCTCGGGACTCCCTGAGCAGTTCTTC.

This clonotype was seen ten or more times. This rearrangement joins TRBV20-1 to TRBJ2-1; no reliable D call. CDR1 DFQATT and CDR2 SNEGSKA come from the germline V gene (reference sequence). This CDR3 is 15 amino acids long. V shed 1 base and J shed 2 bases, with 12 bases lying between them. CDR3 in amino acids: CSARGPVPPYNEQFF. The CDR3 DNA is TGCAGTGCTAGAGGGCCAGTCCCCCCCTACAATGAGCAGTTCTTC.

This clonotype was seen ten or more times. The rearrangement links TRBV11-2 to TRBJ1-1; possible D gene TRBD1, 6 bases. Trimming shortened V by 1 base and J by 12 bases, and 15 bases separated the two germline ends. This CDR3 region has 13 residues. The germline gives CDR1 SGHAT, CDR2 FQNNGV. CDR3 bases: TGTGCCAGCAGCTTAGGGGGCGGGGGCAAGACTTTCTTT. Translated: CASSLGGGGKTFF.

This clonotype showed up many times. This chain uses TRBV7-8 with TRBJ2-3; D is unresolved. Deletions cut 0 bases from V and 4 bases from J, with 14 bases between. Germline loops: CDR1 SGHVS, CDR2 FQNEAQ. The CDR3 extends over 16 amino acids. The CDR3 protein is CASSLARIFRADTQYF. The CDR3 nucleotides are TGTGCCAGCAGCTTAGCCCGGATTTTTCGAGCAGATACGCAGTATTTT. Complete variable domain (other parts from reference TRBV7-8 and TRBJ2-3): GAGVSQSPRYKVAKRGQDVALRCDPISGHVSLFWYQQALGQGPEFLTYFQNEAQLDKSGLPSDRFFAERPEGSVSTLKIQRTQQEDSAVYLCASSLARIFRADTQYFGPGTRLTVL.

This clonotype was recorded at least ten times. The chain joins TRBV10-2 to TRBJ2-3, with TRBD2 matching over 9 bases. V was pared by 6 bases and J by 3 bases, with 7 bases of the junction left unmatched. The length of the CDR3 is 15 residues. Germline V lookup: CDR1 WSHSY, CDR2 SAAADI. DNA of the CDR3: TGCGCCAGCAGATTAGCGGGAGCAGGGACAGATACGCAGTATTTT. This encodes CASRLAGAGTDTQYF.

About this clonotype itself: A clone one base away is much larger, so this may be a read error. The chain is built from TRBV9 and TRBJ1-5; D remains ambiguous. The CDR3 extends over 14 amino acids. Looked up from germline, CDR1 is SGDLS and CDR2 is YYNGEE. The chain's CDR3 is CVSSEGWSNQPQHF. Here the CDR3 DNA reads TGTGTCAGCAGCGAGGGATGGAGCAATCAGCCCCAGCATTTT.

Details on this clonotype: Possible read error: a much larger clone is one base away. This rearrangement joins TRBV6-2 or TRBV6-3 to TRBJ2-2; possibly TRBD2 for D (7 bases). Germline loops: CDR1 MNHEY, CDR2 SVGEGT. There are 16 residues in the CDR3. CDR3 nucleotide sequence: TGTGCCAGCAGAGGGGGGGCCTGGGGCGTCACCGGGGAGATGTTTTTT. It encodes CASRGGAWGVTGEMFF.

This clonotype was seen at least ten times. This chain's CDR3 is CSARMGQETQYF. The CDR3 region has the DNA TGCAGTGCTAGAATGGGTCAAGAGACCCAGTACTTC. The rearrangement uses TRBV20-1 and TRBJ2-5; D is unclear. V was clipped by 2 bases and J by 2 bases, with 6 bases between them. This CDR3 has 12 residues. CDR1 and CDR2 from the germline V gene are DFQATT and SNEGSKA (reference sequence).

This clonotype was counted at least ten times. The CDR3 DNA reads TGTGCCAGCAGCTTAGGGGTAGCGGGTATATACAATGAGCAGTTCTTC. Amino acids: CASSLGVAGIYNEQFF. V usage is TRBV7-6 and J usage is TRBJ2-1; 7 nucleotides agree with TRBD2. The CDR3 runs 16 residues. J lost 4 bases, V lost 1 base, and 7 bases had no gene match. Germline values: CDR1 SGHVS, CDR2 FNYEAQ.

This clonotype showed up many times. The chain couples TRBV18 to TRBJ2-1; D might be TRBD2 (6 bases). The CDR3 is 15 residues long. Germline V lookup: CDR1 KGHSH, CDR2 LQKENI. Trimming cost V 3 bases and J 6 bases, with 15 bases left between them. The DNA for the CDR3 is TGTGCCAGCTCACCGTCCGCGACTAGATTCAATGAGCAGTTCTTC. Translation gives CASSPSATRFNEQFF.

This clonotype has a count of ten or more. The chain is built from TRBV28 and TRBJ2-2, with D perhaps given as TRBD1 or TRBD2 (5 bases each). V was cut by 7 bases and J by 0 bases, with 12 bases left in between. CDR3 length equals 15 residues. Germline V gene sequence: CDR1 MDHEN, CDR2 SYDVKM. CDR3 coding DNA: TGTGCCAGCATCCCAGGGACCGCGAACACCGGGGAGCTGTTTTTT. Translated, it gives CASIPGTANTGELFF.

In its sample, this clonotype was seen many times. The rearrangement links TRBV6-4 to TRBJ1-3; D is unclear. Germline CDR1 MRHNA, CDR2 SNTAGT. CDR3 length: 13 amino acids. Trimming shortened V by 6 bases and J by 7 bases, and 13 bases separated the two germline ends. As DNA, the CDR3 is TGTGCCAGCAGCCCTTCGCCGGGGAACACCATATATTTT. It is translated as CASSPSPGNTIYF.

There are a few counts of this clonotype. V and J are TRBV29-1 and TRBJ2-3; TRBD2 aligns across 12 bases. This CDR3 comprises 15 residues. V was pared by 6 bases and J by 1 base, with 5 bases of the junction left unmatched. CDR1 and CDR2 from the germline V gene are SQVTM and ANQGSEA. Written as DNA, the CDR3 is TGCAGCGTAACAAGGACTAGCGGGGGCACAGATACGCAGTATTTT. Protein: CSVTRTSGGTDTQYF.

This clonotype showed up many times. V and J are TRBV11-2 and TRBJ2-3; no definite D call. CDR3 length: 14 amino acids. Germline assignment: CDR1 SGHAT and CDR2 FQNNGV. The V end was cut by 3 bases, the J end by 2 bases, with 9 bases between. CDR3 DNA sequence: TGTGCCAGCAGCTTGACTGCTTACACAGATACGCAGTATTTT. Translating it yields CASSLTAYTDTQYF. Combining the CDR3 with reference TRBV11-2 and TRBJ2-3 gives the whole variable domain EAGVAQSPRYKIIEKRQSVAFWCNPISGHATLYWYQQILGQGPKLLIQFQNNGVVDDSQLPKDRFSAERLKGVDSTLKIQPAKLEDSAVYLCASSLTAYTDTQYFGPGTRLTVL.

In its sample, this clonotype was seen many times. This chain links TRBV7-9 with TRBJ2-2, with D uncertain. The CDR3 totals 15 residues. V dropped 4 bases and J dropped 0 bases, with 9 bases sitting between them. The germline V gene has CDR1 SEHNR and CDR2 FQNEAQ (reference sequence). The CDR3 loop is CASSYRPTNTGELFF. The CDR3 region has the DNA TGTGCCAGCAGCTACCGGCCTACGAACACCGGGGAGCTGTTTTTT.

This clonotype was observed at least ten times. The V call is TRBV7-3, the J call TRBJ2-6; perhaps D is TRBD1 or TRBD2 (5 bases each). Trimming left V 0 bases short and J 4 bases short, with 16 bases between. The germline V gene has CDR1 SGHTA and CDR2 FQGTGA. This CDR3 region has 18 residues. CDR3 DNA: TGTGCCAGCAGCTTAACCGGAACAGGAGCGGCGGGGGCCAACGTCCTGACTTTC. Translation gives CASSLTGTGAAGANVLTF.

This clonotype was seen a few times. This rearrangement joins TRBV11-1 to TRBJ2-1; 10 bases fit TRBD2. The CDR3 sequence is 18 residues long. V was clipped by 1 base and J by 5 bases; unmatched bases: 11. In germline, CDR1 is SGHAT, CDR2 FQDESV (reference sequence). In DNA form, the CDR3 reads TGTGCCAGCAGCTTAGATGGTCGGACTAGCGGTCCTGACAATGAGCAGTTCTTC. Translating it yields CASSLDGRTSGPDNEQFF.

With regard to this clonotype: Possible read error: a much larger clone is one base away. V is TRBV6-2 or TRBV6-3 and J is TRBJ2-1, with TRBD2 identical over 8 bases. V trimming: 2 bases; J trimming: 2 bases; junction bases outside the gene matches: 2. The CDR3 spans 15 residues. Germline V gene data show CDR1 as MNHEY and CDR2 as SVGEGT. The CDR3 is CASSYVAGPYNEQFF. CDR3 nucleotide sequence: TGTGCCAGCAGTTACGTAGCGGGACCCTACAATGAGCAGTTCTTC.

In regard to this clonotype: A much bigger clone sits one base away, suggesting this may be a read error. This chain joins TRBV9 and TRBJ2-1; possible D gene TRBD1, 6 bases. Trimming cost V 2 bases and J 5 bases, with 11 bases left between them. This CDR3 is built from 14 residues. Germline-derived CDR1 and CDR2 are SGDLS and YYNGEE. In DNA form, the CDR3 reads TGTGCCAGCAGCGTTGGGGACATTGACAATGAGCAGTTCTTC. The encoded protein is CASSVGDIDNEQFF.

This clonotype has a count of ten or more. V and J are TRBV5-1 and TRBJ1-1; no definite D call. This CDR3 is built from 16 residues. Germline V lookup: CDR1 SGHRS, CDR2 YFSETQ. Between the trimmed V and J ends, which lost 2 bases and 1 base, there was a span of 15 bases. The CDR3 nucleotides are TGCGCCAGCAGCTTTGATCCACTGGAAACGAACACTGAAGCTTTCTTT. As protein: CASSFDPLETNTEAFF.

This clonotype was seen more than once but under ten times. This chain connects TRBV12-3 or TRBV12-4 to TRBJ1-2; D not resolved. The V end lost 0 bases, the J end lost 3 bases, and 8 bases lay between the germline ends. The CDR3 length is 14 residues. The CDR3 coding sequence is TGTGCCAGCAGTTTAGCCAGGACTCACTATGGCTACACCTTC. Amino acid sequence: CASSLARTHYGYTF.

This clonotype was counted ten times or more. The V gene is TRBV7-2, the J gene TRBJ1-4; tentative D call: TRBD1 (6 bases). This CDR3 is built from 16 residues. The germline CDR1 and CDR2 sequences are SGHTA and FQGNSA. The germline V and J ends were trimmed by 1 base and 7 bases, with 16 bases remaining between them. As DNA, the CDR3 is TGTGCCAGCAGCTTAGTGACAGGAAGGGAAGGTGAAAAACTGTTTTTT. It codes for CASSLVTGREGEKLFF. The whole variable domain, filled in from reference TRBV7-2 and TRBJ1-4, reads GAGVSQSPSNKVTEKGKDVELRCDPISGHTALYWYRQSLGQGLEFLIYFQGNSAPDKSGLPSDRFSAERTGGSVSTLTIQRTQQEDSAVYLCASSLVTGREGEKLFFGSGTQLSVL.

This clonotype was counted many times. The chain employs TRBV5-1 and TRBJ2-1; 14 bases match TRBD2. CDR1 and CDR2 from the germline V gene are SGHRS and YFSETQ. V was pared by 0 bases and J by 7 bases, with 3 bases of the junction left unmatched. CDR3 length: 16 residues. The CDR3 reads CASSLVGTSGSNEQFF. The CDR3 DNA is TGCGCCAGCAGCTTGGTAGGGACTAGCGGGAGTAATGAGCAGTTCTTC.

This clonotype was seen repeatedly, ten times or more. The genes are TRBV5-1 and TRBJ2-6; D is undetermined. Germline CDR1 SGHRS, CDR2 YFSETQ. The CDR3 is made up of 13 amino acids. Trimming cost V 4 bases and J 11 bases, with 13 bases left between them. CDR3 sequence (DNA): TGCGCCAGCAGCCCGACCAACAGAGACGTCCTGACTTTC. This codes for CASSPTNRDVLTF.

At least ten counts were recorded for this clonotype. The chain is built from TRBV20-1 and TRBJ2-5; no firm D call. Trimming removed 3 bases from V and 6 bases from J, with 11 bases in between. Germline V CDR1 and CDR2: DFQATT, SNEGSKA (reference sequence). CDR3 length equals 12 residues. The CDR3 nucleotides are TGCAGTGCTAGCGGCCAAACAAAGACCCAGTACTTC. Protein sequence: CSASGQTKTQYF.

This clonotype was counted many times. This sequence joins TRBV10-3 and TRBJ1-3, with D possibly matching TRBD1 (6 bases). Germline-derived CDR1 and CDR2 are ENHRY and SYGVKD. Trimming shortened V by 3 bases and J by 5 bases, and 17 bases separated the two germline ends. CDR3 length: 16 residues. DNA for the CDR3: TGTGCCATCAGTGACTACGCGACAGGATCCCGAAACACCATATATTTT. It specifies CAISDYATGSRNTIYF.

This clonotype was detected ten times or more. The chain is built from TRBV4-1 and TRBJ2-7, with 8 bases that match TRBD1. Germline values: CDR1 MGHRA, CDR2 YSYEKL. CDR3 length: 15 residues. The V gene end was trimmed by 4 bases and the J gene end by 4 bases; junction bases not matched to a gene: 9. CDR3 nucleotide sequence: TGCGCCAGCAGCCCCCAACAGGGGGTGGTGTACGAGCAGTACTTC. Translation gives CASSPQQGVVYEQYF.

The chain recombines TRBV12-3 or TRBV12-4 with TRBJ2-6; TRBD2 matches 12 bases. V shed 7 bases, J shed 1 base, and the junction held 11 bases outside the gene matches. This CDR3 has 19 residues. For the CDR3, the DNA is TGTGCCAGCACCTATTCTGGACTAGCGGGGAGGTCTGGGGCCAACGTCCTGACTTTC. Protein: CASTYSGLAGRSGANVLTF.

The chain links TRBV6-1 to TRBJ1-2, with D perhaps TRBD1 (5 bases). This CDR3 region has 17 residues. V shed 6 bases and J shed 6 bases, with 26 bases lying between them. Germline V CDR1 and CDR2: MNHNS, SASEGT. Written as DNA, the CDR3 is TGTGCCAGCAGAATCCGGGGCAGGTCGATGCTACTAGATGGCTACACCTTC. This translates into CASRIRGRSMLLDGYTF.

With regard to this clonotype: This sequence may be a read error, since a much larger clone differs from it by one base. The chain is built from TRBV6-5 and TRBJ2-5; D assignment may be TRBD1 or TRBD2 (5 bases each). Germline CDR1 is MNHEY and CDR2 is SVGAGI. The ends were cut back, 8 bases at V and 7 bases at J, with 14 bases in the middle. This CDR3 has 12 amino acids. CDR3 sequence reads: CASAGTAGTQYF. The CDR3 DNA reads TGTGCCAGCGCCGGGACCGCGGGGACCCAGTACTTC.